Listed below are T cell receptor beta chains from one sample, sequenced in a study of TIL therapy for anti-PD-1-resistant metastatic lung cancer. Profiling relied on immunoSEQ multiplex PCR, and the TCRdb table lists in-frame clones only, not all of them. The table lists 9,500 to 15,000 clones, around 80% of them singletons. The sequences come from blood, collected at baseline. Every receptor here comes from a person between 25 and 80 years old with non-small cell lung cancer. CDR3s include the opening cysteine and the closing phenylalanine or tryptophan. The D gene is left open where the match is weak.

CDR3 length | J gene | D gene | V gene | CDR3 DNA | CDR3 protein
16 | TRBJ2-1 | TRBD2 | TRBV27 | TGTGCCAGCAGTTTAGCAGCGGGAGGGCCTCGAAATGAGCAGTTCTTC | CASSLAAGGPRNEQFF
14 | TRBJ1-5 | NA | TRBV2 | TGTGCCAGCAATCCCAGGCAATCCAATCAGCCCCAGCATTTT | CASNPRQSNQPQHF
14 | TRBJ1-1 | NA | TRBV4-3 | TGCGCCAGCAGCCAAACTGAGGGGAACACTGAAGCTTTCTTT | CASSQTEGNTEAFF
13 | TRBJ2-5 | NA | TRBV11-2 | TGTGCCAGCAGCTTAAGATTTCAAGAGACCCAGTACTTC | CASSLRFQETQYF
15 | TRBJ2-1 | NA | TRBV30 | TGTGCCTGGAGTGTACAGTACAGGGCCAGAAATGAGCAGTTCTTC | CAWSVQYRARNEQFF
15 | TRBJ1-2 | NA | TRBV6-5 | TGTGCCAGCAGTTACTCCGACCAGCGGGATTTTGGCTACACCTTC | CASSYSDQRDFGYTF
14 | TRBJ1-2 | NA | TRBV12-2 | TGTGCAAGTCGCCCCCGAGACAGGAACTATGGCTACACCTTC | CASRPRDRNYGYTF
22 | TRBJ2-1 | TRBD2 | TRBV4-1 | TGCGCCAGCAGCCGGATCTCGTGGGTTGGGACTAGCGGAGGTAGTAATGCCAATGAGCAGTTCTTC | CASSRISWVGTSGGSNANEQFF
15 | TRBJ2-2 | TRBD1 | TRBV4-1 | TGCGCCAGCAGCAAGCCGGGACAGGGGTCCGGGGAGCTGTTTTTT | CASSKPGQGSGELFF
13 | TRBJ2-1 | NA | TRBV5-6 | TGTGCCAGCAGTACGGACTACTACAATGAGCAGTTCTTC | CASSTDYYNEQFF
13 | TRBJ2-1 | NA | TRBV30 | TGTGCCTGGACCCCCCCAGGGCACAATGAGCAGTTCTTC | CAWTPPGHNEQFF
16 | TRBJ1-4 | NA | TRBV5-4 | TGTGCCAGCAGCCTGGGAGGGACGTCGGATAATGAAAAACTGTTTTTT | CASSLGGTSDNEKLFF